The 32 T cell receptor beta chains below were found in one sample sequenced in a study of T cells in Graves' hyperthyroidism and ophthalmopathy. Amplified regions were TCR beta CDR3 sequences from RNA transcripts. The TCR CDR3 was amplified in a first-round RT-PCR using the HTBI primer set. TCRdb re-called the multiplex PCR reads through MiXCR, storing one row per CDR3 protein. This sample has hundreds of thousands of distinct CDR3 sequences; about 15% occur once, and the top ten carry around 4.5%. The sequenced material came from blood. The receptors were sampled from a woman aged 35 to 49 with Graves' ophthalmopathy.

This clonotype appeared a few times. The V call is TRBV7-9, the J call TRBJ1-3; no clear D gene. The germline V and J ends were trimmed by 8 bases and 0 bases, with 14 bases remaining between them. CDR1 and CDR2 (germline): SEHNR, FQNEAQ (reference sequence). The CDR3 covers 15 residues. Here the CDR3 reads CASDPRESSGNTIYF. The CDR3 bases are TGTGCCAGCGACCCCCGGGAGAGCTCTGGAAACACCATATATTTT.

This clonotype occurred many times. The rearrangement uses TRBV2 and TRBJ2-4; D ambiguous. V was shortened by 7 bases and J by 0 bases, with 10 bases between the two germline ends. The CDR3 covers 14 residues. Germline lookup yields CDR1 SNHLY and CDR2 FYNNEI. CDR3: CASKLDGAKNIQYF. The DNA of the CDR3 is TGTGCCAGCAAGTTGGACGGAGCCAAAAACATTCAGTACTTC.

This clonotype occurred many times. This may come from a read error, since a much larger clone is one base off. Because it lacks the conserved phenylalanine or tryptophan at the end, this CDR3 is likely a read error. The CDR3 is CASSLGRGNTEAFS. The CDR3 nucleotides are TGTGCCAGCAGTTTGGGCAGGGGGAACACTGAAGCTTTCTCT. The rearrangement joins TRBV12-3 or TRBV12-4 to TRBJ1-1, with D perhaps TRBD1 (6 bases). Between the trimmed V and J ends, which lost 3 bases and 1 base, there was a span of 9 bases. The CDR3 extends over 14 amino acids.

This clonotype was seen ten or more times. This sequence joins TRBV29-1 and TRBJ2-7; no definite D call. Trimming shortened V by 3 bases and J by 0 bases, and 9 bases separated the two germline ends. Germline CDR1 SQVTM, CDR2 ANQGSEA. The CDR3 length is 13 residues. The CDR3 here is CSVEAQSSYEQYF. CDR3 coding DNA: TGCAGCGTTGAGGCTCAGAGCTCCTACGAGCAGTACTTC.

This clonotype was seen ten or more times. The chain couples TRBV11-2 to TRBJ2-5; D may be TRBD1 or TRBD2 (5 bases each). Germline CDR1 is SGHAT and CDR2 is FQNNGV. V lost 0 bases, J lost 0 bases, and 11 bases lay in between. This CDR3 is built from 16 residues. CDR3 sequence reads: CASSLDGADNQETQYF. The CDR3 coding sequence is TGTGCCAGCAGCTTAGACGGGGCGGATAACCAAGAGACCCAGTACTTC. The full variable domain, in which reference TRBV11-2 and TRBJ2-5 provide the parts outside the CDR3, is EAGVAQSPRYKIIEKRQSVAFWCNPISGHATLYWYQQILGQGPKLLIQFQNNGVVDDSQLPKDRFSAERLKGVDSTLKIQPAKLEDSAVYLCASSLDGADNQETQYFGPGTRLLVL.

This clonotype has just a few counts. This chain joins TRBV29-1 and TRBJ2-1; TRBD2 agrees at 7 bases. J was trimmed by 3 bases and V by 1 base; bases with no gene match: 9. This CDR3 is built from 16 residues. Germline V gene sequence: CDR1 SQVTM, CDR2 ANQGSEA. The CDR3 here is CSVEGTPGLSYNEQFF. Written as DNA, the CDR3 is TGCAGCGTTGAAGGGACCCCGGGACTAAGCTACAATGAGCAGTTCTTC.

This clonotype was seen repeatedly, ten times or more. The chain employs TRBV28 and TRBJ2-5; 7 positions match TRBD2. V lost 2 bases to trimming and J lost 0 bases; unmatched junction nucleotides: 6. The length of the CDR3 is 16 residues. Germline loops: CDR1 MDHEN, CDR2 SYDVKM. The CDR3 loop is CASSLPLAENQETQYF. The DNA for the CDR3 is TGTGCCAGCAGTTTACCCCTAGCGGAAAACCAAGAGACCCAGTACTTC. The whole variable domain, filled in from reference TRBV28 and TRBJ2-5, reads DVKVTQSSRYLVKRTGEKVFLECVQDMDHENMFWYRQDPGLGLRLIYFSYDVKMKEKGDIPEGYSVSREKKERFSLILESASTNQTSMYLCASSLPLAENQETQYFGPGTRLLVL.

The sample holds many counts of this clonotype. The chain joins TRBV7-2 to TRBJ2-5; D is perhaps TRBD1 (6 bases). The V end lost 3 bases, the J end lost 5 bases, and 10 bases lay between the germline ends. The CDR3 extends over 13 amino acids. The germline V gene has CDR1 SGHTA and CDR2 FQGNSA. The CDR3 sequence: CASSFKGVETQYF. In nucleotides, the CDR3 is TGTGCCAGCAGCTTTAAGGGGGTGGAGACCCAGTACTTC. The variable domain in full, with the rest retrieved from reference TRBV7-2 and TRBJ2-5, is GAGVSQSPSNKVTEKGKDVELRCDPISGHTALYWYRQSLGQGLEFLIYFQGNSAPDKSGLPSDRFSAERTGGSVSTLTIQRTQQEDSAVYLCASSFKGVETQYFGPGTRLLVL.

As concerns this clonotype: A much more abundant neighbour one base away suggests this may be a read error. The V and J genes are TRBV2 and TRBJ2-7; 9 bases agree with TRBD2. Germline values: CDR1 SNHLY, CDR2 FYNNEI. The trim removed 5 bases at V and 4 bases at J, leaving 9 bases unmatched. The CDR3 spans 15 residues. This chain's CDR3 is CASSRTETSGYEQYF. CDR3 DNA sequence: TGTGCCAGCAGTCGAACCGAGACTAGCGGTTACGAGCAGTACTTC.

The J gene is TRBJ1-2, the V gene TRBV18; 8 bases are a match to TRBD1. Per the germline V gene, CDR1 is KGHSH and CDR2 is LQKENI. This CDR3 spans 17 amino acids. V dropped 3 bases and J dropped 6; count of bases not matched to a gene: 15. CDR3 region: CASSPLRGQGIRDGYTF. The DNA for the CDR3 is TGTGCCAGCTCACCCCTCCGTGGACAGGGCATAAGGGATGGCTACACCTTC.

This CDR3 reads CASSEADRKGTEAFF. The CDR3 bases are TGTGCCAGCAGTGAGGCAGATCGAAAAGGTACTGAAGCTTTCTTT. The chain carries TRBV6-1 and TRBJ1-1, with no clear D. Trimming stripped 3 bases from V and 5 bases from J, with 16 bases between. The CDR3 loop spans 15 amino acids. Germline V lookup: CDR1 MNHNS, CDR2 SASEGT.

This clonotype was counted at least ten times. The J gene is TRBJ1-3, the V gene TRBV12-3 or TRBV12-4; D gene ambiguous. The CDR3 is made up of 14 amino acids. Trimming left V 5 bases short and J 2 bases short, with 10 bases between. In DNA form, the CDR3 reads TGTGCCAGCAGTAGAGGGCGGGCTGGAAACACCATATATTTT. The encoded protein is CASSRGRAGNTIYF.

This clonotype has a count of ten or more. J is TRBJ2-7 and V is TRBV30; 10 bases match TRBD2. Unmatched junction bases numbered 10, after V lost 8 bases and J lost 6 bases. Germline V CDR1 and CDR2: GTSNPN, SVGIG (reference sequence). CDR3 length equals 13 residues. The CDR3 sequence: CAQSGRAFSEQYF. The CDR3 DNA follows: TGTGCCCAAAGCGGGAGGGCGTTTTCCGAGCAGTACTTC.

In this sample, this clonotype turned up a few times. The rearrangement uses TRBV24-1 and TRBJ2-5; D assignment may be TRBD1 or TRBD2 (5 bases each). The germline gives CDR1 KGHDR, CDR2 SFDVKD. The CDR3 loop spans 15 amino acids. Trimming removed 1 base at V and 5 bases at J, with 13 bases between. This chain's CDR3 is CATSDFYRGSETQYF. CDR3 coding DNA: TGTGCCACCAGTGATTTCTACCGGGGCTCTGAGACCCAGTACTTC.

There are a few counts of this clonotype. J is TRBJ2-2 and V is TRBV5-5; D remains ambiguous. CDR3 size: 14 residues. Deletions cut 4 bases from V and 1 base from J, with 8 bases between. The V gene's germline CDR1 is SGHKS and CDR2 YYEKEE (reference sequence). The CDR3 DNA follows: TGTGCCAGCAGCGGAACATGGAACACCGGGGAGCTGTTTTTT. Protein: CASSGTWNTGELFF.

There are many counts of this clonotype. The J gene is TRBJ2-2, the V gene TRBV12-3 or TRBV12-4; 7 positions agree with TRBD2. There are 18 residues in the CDR3. Unmatched junction bases numbered 14, after V lost 3 bases and J lost 4 bases. CDR3 in amino acids: CASSFYLPAGDATGELFF. CDR3 sequence (DNA): TGTGCCAGCAGTTTTTACCTGCCTGCGGGAGACGCCACCGGGGAGCTGTTTTTT.

The chain recombines TRBV5-6 with TRBJ2-5, with D perhaps TRBD2 (5 bases). Germline values: CDR1 SGHDT, CDR2 YYEEEE. Trimming removed 5 bases from V and 1 base from J, with 24 bases in between. The CDR3 runs 18 residues. CDR3 loop: CASRDAGRYELGQETQYF. The DNA for the CDR3 is TGTGCCAGCAGGGACGCGGGCAGGTATGAGCTCGGCCAAGAGACCCAGTACTTC.

This clonotype has just a few counts. The germline gene is not matched at one end of the junction; a read error may be the cause. The CDR3 nucleotides are TGTGCCAGCAGCAAACAAAGAGACCGGAACGCTGAAGCTTTCTTT. As protein: CASSKQRDRNAEAFF. The gene calls are TRBV27 and TRBJ1-1, with D uncertain. CDR1 is MNHEY and CDR2 is SMNVEV in the germline V gene (reference sequence). This CDR3 is 15 amino acids long.

In its sample, this clonotype was seen many times. The rearrangement links TRBV6-5 to TRBJ1-1; tentative D call: TRBD1 (5 bases). In germline, CDR1 is MNHEY, CDR2 SVGAGI. The CDR3 contains 14 residues. Trimming stripped 4 bases from V and 3 bases from J, with 12 bases between. CDR3 DNA sequence: TGTGCCAGCAGTTTTCAGAGAGGGGACACTGAAGCTTTCTTT. Its translation: CASSFQRGDTEAFF.

This clonotype was observed many times. V is TRBV6-1 and J is TRBJ1-5; the match to TRBD1 covers 7 bases. This CDR3 region has 14 residues. Germline V gives CDR1 MNHNS, CDR2 SASEGT. The junction had 4 bases not matched to a gene; V was cut back by 5 bases and J by 3 bases. The CDR3 is CASSQGDHNQPQHF. In nucleotides, the CDR3 is TGTGCCAGCAGTCAGGGGGACCACAATCAGCCCCAGCATTTT.

This clonotype has ten or more counts. This chain uses TRBV13 with TRBJ2-7; possible D gene TRBD2, 5 bases. Deletions cut 5 bases from V and 12 bases from J, with 17 bases between. The germline gives CDR1 PRHDT, CDR2 FYEKMQ (reference sequence). The CDR3 sequence is 12 residues long. The CDR3 region is CASSTGHKRGYF. The CDR3 coding sequence is TGTGCCAGCAGCACCGGGCATAAACGGGGGTACTTC.

CDR3 DNA sequence: TGCGCCAGCAGCCAAGTCAATTTAATCGGGGAGCTGTTTTTT. Translating it yields CASSQVNLIGELFF. This chain links TRBV4-1 with TRBJ2-2; no clear D gene. This CDR3 is built from 14 residues. The germline V and J ends were trimmed by 1 base and 7 bases, with 10 bases remaining between them. Germline CDR1 MGHRA, CDR2 YSYEKL.

As concerns this clonotype: This may be a read error: a much more frequent sequence differs by one nucleotide. This sequence joins TRBV11-2 and TRBJ2-7; the match to TRBD2 covers 8 bases. This CDR3 is 16 amino acids long. Losses at the gene ends were 6 bases for V and 2 bases for J; bases not matched to a gene: 12. Per germline, CDR1 SGHAT and CDR2 FQNNGV. The chain's CDR3 is CASRRNSGTETYEQYF. The CDR3 DNA is TGTGCCAGCAGAAGAAATAGCGGGACTGAAACCTACGAGCAGTACTTC.

This clonotype was recorded at least ten times. V and J are TRBV11-3 and TRBJ1-1; the match to TRBD1 covers 7 bases. From germline, CDR1 is SGHNT and CDR2 YENEEA. This CDR3 comprises 15 residues. Trimming took 5 bases from V and 5 from J; bases not matched to a gene: 11. The CDR3 DNA follows: TGTGCCAGCAGCCCTCTTGGGACAGCGGGGACTGAAGCTTTCTTT. The encoded protein is CASSPLGTAGTEAFF.

This clonotype was recorded many times. CDR3 residues: CASSDRFGYTF. In nucleotides, the CDR3 is TGTGCCAGCAGCGATCGGTTTGGCTACACCTTC. The chain combines TRBV28 with TRBJ1-2; D remains ambiguous. The CDR3 is 11 amino acids. Trimming left V 6 bases short and J 7 bases short, with 9 bases between. CDR1 is MDHEN and CDR2 is SYDVKM in the germline V gene.

This clonotype was counted at least ten times. The V call is TRBV25-1, the J call TRBJ1-5; the D gene is possibly TRBD1 (6 bases). The CDR3 is 14 residues long. Between the trimmed V and J ends, which lost 3 bases and 7 bases, there was a span of 13 bases. Germline V lookup: CDR1 MGHDK, CDR2 SYGVNS. The CDR3 reads CASSDGRGEQPQHF. The CDR3 region has the DNA TGTGCCAGCAGTGATGGCAGGGGAGAGCAGCCCCAGCATTTT.

This clonotype was counted at least ten times. The chain couples TRBV28 to TRBJ2-7; D unclear. Trimming shortened V by 0 bases and J by 2 bases, and 8 bases separated the two germline ends. This CDR3 is 14 amino acids long. In germline, CDR1 is MDHEN, CDR2 SYDVKM. CDR3 sequence: CASSLWPRTYEQYF. Written as DNA, the CDR3 is TGTGCCAGCAGTTTATGGCCCCGCACCTACGAGCAGTACTTC.

This sequence joins TRBV12-3 or TRBV12-4 and TRBJ2-5, with TRBD1 matching 8 bases. There are 13 residues in the CDR3. V was pared by 7 bases and J by 5 bases, with 6 bases of the junction left unmatched. The CDR3 nucleotides read TGTGCCAGCAAGGGGACAGGCCCGGAGACCCAGTACTTC. Translated: CASKGTGPETQYF.

This clonotype was seen ten or more times. The genes are TRBV30 and TRBJ1-1, with D possibly being TRBD1 (6 bases). This CDR3 has 15 amino acids. Germline V lookup: CDR1 GTSNPN, CDR2 SVGIG (reference sequence). Trimming took 3 bases from V and 2 from J, leaving 16 bases between them. The CDR3 is CAWSRAGTHNTEAFF. The DNA for the CDR3 is TGTGCCTGGAGCAGGGCCGGGACACATAACACTGAAGCTTTCTTT.

Ten or more counts support this clonotype. The genes are TRBV6-5 and TRBJ2-5, with TRBD1 identical over 8 bases. The trim removed 2 bases at V and 4 bases at J, leaving 6 bases unmatched. The CDR3 runs to 15 residues. Germline V gives CDR1 MNHEY, CDR2 SVGAGI. As DNA, the CDR3 is TGTGCCAGCAGTTACGAAGGACAGGGTGGAGAGACCCAGTACTTC. This codes for CASSYEGQGGETQYF.

This clonotype was detected many times. V and J are TRBV6-4 and TRBJ2-2, with TRBD1 matching 8 bases. Germline-derived CDR1 and CDR2 are MRHNA and SNTAGT. V was clipped by 6 bases and J by 4 bases; unmatched bases: 19. The CDR3 is made up of 19 amino acids. The CDR3 region has the DNA TGTGCCAGCAGGCTCCGGGACAGGCACCCACCGGTCCGCACCGGGGAGCTGTTTTTT. Protein product: CASRLRDRHPPVRTGELFF.

This clonotype was seen many times. This chain joins TRBV5-1 and TRBJ2-7; the D gene is possibly TRBD1 (5 bases). The CDR3 has 13 residues. The ends were cut back, 4 bases at V and 0 bases at J, with 8 bases in the middle. Per germline, CDR1 SGHRS and CDR2 YFSETQ. This CDR3 reads CASSPDNSYEQYF. CDR3 nucleotides: TGCGCCAGCAGCCCGGACAACTCCTACGAGCAGTACTTC.